Following are 8 T cell receptor beta chains from one sample sequenced in a study of cytomegalovirus exposure and HLA in healthy donors. The PCR employed 60 Vbeta primers together with 13 Jbeta primers. Clones were sequenced by immunoSEQ multiplex PCR, and TCRdb holds only the in-frame ones, with some missing. Seen in this sample are tens of thousands of clones; the ten most common clones hold roughly 4%. Sequenced sample: PBMCs. These receptors were collected from a male donor in good health and CMV-seronegative.

The rearrangement uses TRBV27 and TRBJ2-7, with 8 positions matching TRBD1. Trimming removed 10 bases from V and 3 bases from J; junction bases left unmatched: 11. Germline assignment: CDR1 MNHEY and CDR2 SMNVEV (reference sequence). The CDR3 runs 14 residues. CDR3 region: CAISKTGANYEQYF. The CDR3 coding sequence is TGTGCCATCTCAAAGACAGGGGCGAACTACGAGCAGTACTTC.

The chain uses TRBV7-9 and TRBJ2-7; the D gene is possibly TRBD1 (6 bases). Germline CDR1 is SEHNR and CDR2 is FQNEAQ (reference sequence). The CDR3 extends over 15 amino acids. V was shortened by 4 bases and J by 0 bases, with 13 bases between the two germline ends. CDR3 nucleotides: TGTGCCAGCAGCTCCCCCCGAGGGGGCTCCTACGAGCAGTACTTC. Translating gives CASSSPRGGSYEQYF.

The chain carries TRBV18 and TRBJ2-5; 14 nucleotides agree with TRBD2. The CDR3 is 19 amino acids. In germline, CDR1 is KGHSH, CDR2 LQKENI. J gave up 0 bases and V 1 base, and 7 bases lay outside the gene matches. The CDR3 nucleotides read TGTGCCAGCTCACCACGCGGACTAGCGGGGGGTTCATACCAAGAGACCCAGTACTTC. Protein product: CASSPRGLAGGSYQETQYF.

The rearrangement uses TRBV30 and TRBJ1-6; D is perhaps TRBD1 (5 bases). Germline-derived CDR1 and CDR2 are GTSNPN and SVGIG (reference sequence). Trimming removed 5 bases at V and 0 bases at J, with 11 bases between. The CDR3 has 15 residues. CDR3 coding DNA: TGTGCCTGGCAAGGGGCCAGCTCCTATAATTCACCCCTCCACTTT. Translating it yields CAWQGASSYNSPLHF.

The chain recombines TRBV9 with TRBJ2-3; D is undetermined. There are 14 residues in the CDR3. Trimming shortened V by 0 bases and J by 5 bases, and 10 bases separated the two germline ends. CDR1 and CDR2 (germline): SGDLS, YYNGEE. The CDR3 loop reads CASSVEARRDTQYF. DNA of the CDR3: TGTGCCAGCAGCGTAGAAGCTAGGAGAGATACGCAGTATTTT.

To note about this clone: The same CDR3 also results from other DNA sequences found in this sample. The chain uses TRBV6-6 and TRBJ1-2; tentatively, D is TRBD1 (5 bases). The CDR3 sequence is 14 residues long. In germline, CDR1 is MNHNY, CDR2 SVGAGI (reference sequence). Trimming took 8 bases from V and 5 from J, leaving 18 bases between them. The CDR3 DNA follows: TGTGCCAGCTGGGTACCAAGGGGACTATATGGCTACACCTTC. Protein product: CASWVPRGLYGYTF.

This chain links TRBV6-5 with TRBJ2-7; 10 bases are shared with TRBD2. This CDR3 comprises 15 residues. V lost 2 bases and J lost 6; bases outside the gene matches: 7. Per germline, CDR1 MNHEY and CDR2 SVGAGI. The CDR3 loop reads CASSYGASGSGEQYF. The CDR3 DNA reads TGTGCCAGCAGTTACGGGGCTAGCGGGAGTGGCGAGCAGTACTTC.

The V gene is TRBV4-3, the J gene TRBJ1-1; D perhaps matches TRBD1 (6 bases). This CDR3 contains 11 residues. Germline V gives CDR1 LGHNA, CDR2 YSLEER. V was pared by 9 bases and J by 13 bases, with 18 bases between. The CDR3 spells CARSYGQRNFF. CDR3 DNA: TGCGCCAGAAGCTACGGACAGCGGAATTTCTTT.